This T cell receptor (beta chain) is drawn from a study of intratumoral heterogeneity in liver cancer. Describing the broader study: In the full roughly 13-patient cohort, the median age was about 60 years and the majority of patients were male. RNA-seq, DNA sequencing, TCR-seq and SNP array data from multiple regions of hepatocellular carcinoma specimens were combined in the study to investigate intratumor heterogeneity. The overall cohort comprised roughly 71 multiregional samples from about 15 HCC patients, with 45 to 55 tumoral and 20 or so adjacent nontumoral regions.

The immunoSEQ assay was used to sequence TCR beta chain CDR3 regions from genomic DNA. Rearranged VDJ segments were amplified with primers that anneal to V and J segments. As for the authors' bioinformatics: Clonality and richness metrics were computed with the ImmunoSeq Analyzer software. To find clones with differing abundance between regions, Fisher's exact test was applied together with a beta-binomial method for extra stringency. TCRdb took over this immuneACCESS table, retaining in-frame rearrangements with V and J assigned. Such tables are incomplete; in checked studies, under half of the missing clones stem from an unresolved V gene, and the remainder is unexplained. The V and J calls and clone size were taken over from that table, and D and trimming were inferred from the DNA. In all, the sample holds approximately 20,000 clones, and about two thirds of those were seen once. Roughly 15% of the sample is taken by the ten largest.

The CDR3 contains 13 residues, cysteine and phenylalanine counted. This entry keeps only the CDR3 DNA: 39 bases, framed from base 1. V and J lose 3 bases and 4 bases, and a span of 10 bases separates them. Via the germline V gene, CDR1 is MGHRA and CDR2 YSYEKL. Every patient had early-stage hepatocellular carcinoma and went to surgical resection without receiving any prior therapy. None of the sampled areas showed macroscopic evidence of necrosis or hemorrhage. Multiple regions from a couple of patients were subjected to TCR sequencing (ImmunoSeq). Frozen resection tissue samples were collected at a distance of at least 1 cm from each other. The N label marked samples taken from nontumoral liver tissue adjacent to the tumor. The DNeasy blood and tissue kit was used to extract genomic DNA from bulk tissue. Overall results and qualifications from the work: A relatively low patient number and under-sampled tumor-infiltrating lymphocyte representation were acknowledged by the authors as limitations.

As concerns this clone: Its antigen is unknown. No clone much larger than this one lies a single base away; base qualities are absent.

This sequence originates from a woman in her seventies with hepatocellular carcinoma. The specimen comprised tumor-adjacent normal tissue, sampled before any cancer treatment. The V and J genes are TRBV4-1 and TRBJ2-7; TRBD1 is perhaps the D gene, given 6 matching bases. The CDR3 protein: CASSHLQGYEQYF. The nucleotide sequence reads TGCGCCAGCAGCCACCTACAGGGTTACGAGCAGTACTTC.